This T cell receptor beta chain emerged from a study of vaccination and CD4 T cells after COVID-19. Study-level information: Stimulation of cells relied on overlapping spike peptides derived from SARS-CoV-2, HCoV-NL63, HCoV-OC43 and HCoV-229E.

The treatment is: approximately 11-day PBMC culture with coronavirus spike peptide pools or control peptides (ViraFEST assay). Using peptide pools, antigen-specific T cells were expanded in ViraFEST before TCRs were sequenced. March to December 2020 was the span of positive PCR dates, which predated US Alpha, Beta and Delta variants. Germline CDR1 SQVTM, CDR2 ANQGSEA. V lost 4 bases and J 4 bases, leaving 10 bases between the germline ends. The CDR3 runs to 12 residues. The study's findings and limits: Spike mono-reactivity was the property of 304 of 307 vaccine-specific clones in convalescent patients.

This clonotype came up a few times. Its antigen is unidentified. With the Oncomine TCR Beta short-read assay, DNA from cultured CD4+ T cells was sequenced. Via MiXCR, TCRdb re-called the PCR reads, giving one row per CDR3 protein. The sample has 15,000 or so distinct CDR3 sequences; 48% are singletons. J is TRBJ1-2 and V is TRBV29-1, with D unresolved. Sequencing was performed on CD4+ T cells from blood, cultured in vitro. This clonotype was sampled from a human donor who had recovered from COVID-19. Written as DNA, the CDR3 is TGCAGCGTTGCCGACGTAGTCTATGGCTACACCTTC. Protein sequence: CSVADVVYGYTF.